This is a list of T cell receptor beta chains from one sample in a study of cytomegalovirus exposure and HLA in healthy donors. The data were produced by immunoSEQ multiplex PCR, yet TCRdb's version contains in-frame clones alone and is incomplete. The sample consists of roughly 160,000 clones, roughly 80% of them appearing once. The material sequenced was PBMCs. These TCRs come from a woman aged 25 to 45 in good health and CMV-seropositive. CDR3s include the opening cysteine and the closing phenylalanine or tryptophan. The D gene is left open where the match is weak. The size field is filled for only some rows; it gives once, few, many or a size class.

TRBV10-1	many	TRBD2	TRBJ2-7	CASSENQRGRYEQYF	TGCGCCAGCAGTGAGAACCAGCGGGGGAGGTACGAGCAGTACTTC
TRBV7-2	.	.	TRBJ1-2	CASSRPGGVTYGYTF	TGTGCCAGCAGCCGTCCGGGGGGCGTGACCTATGGCTACACCTTC
TRBV5-4	.	.	TRBJ1-1	CASSFGTSGTPNTEAFF	TGTGCCAGCAGCTTTGGAACATCAGGGACACCGAACACTGAAGCTTTCTTT
TRBV27	.	.	TRBJ1-1	CASSLSLMNTEAFF	TGTGCCAGCAGTTTATCACTGATGAACACTGAAGCTTTCTTT
TRBV5-4	once	.	TRBJ2-3	CASSPGGPSGTDTQYF	TGTGCCAGCAGTCCCGGGGGTCCAAGCGGCACAGATACGCAGTATTTT
TRBV2	.	.	TRBJ2-6	CASHNPGSNVLTF	TGTGCCAGCCATAACCCGGGGTCCAACGTCCTGACTTTC
TRBV9	.	TRBD2	TRBJ2-3	CASSVDLRGGGDKTQYF	TGTGCCAGCAGCGTAGACTTACGGGGGGGAGGGGATAAGACGCAGTATTTT
TRBV6-1	.	TRBD2	TRBJ2-7	CASSVRTSGGRAEQYF	TGTGCCAGCAGTGTCAGGACTAGCGGGGGTCGTGCCGAGCAGTACTTC
TRBV11-1	.	.	TRBJ1-4	CASRRATNEKLFF	TGTGCCAGCAGGAGGGCAACTAATGAAAAACTGTTTTTT
TRBV13	.	.	TRBJ2-7	CASSSRLRVSSYEQYF	TGTGCCAGCAGCTCCCGACTCCGCGTTAGCTCCTACGAGCAGTACTTC
TRBV7-2	.	.	TRBJ1-5	CASSEGTSYHQPQHF	TGTGCCAGCAGCGAGGGGACATCCTACCATCAGCCCCAGCATTTT
TRBV7-8	.	TRBD1	TRBJ1-2	CASSHPDRGLYGYTF	TGTGCCAGCAGCCACCCGGACAGGGGCCTCTATGGCTACACCTTC
TRBV7-6	.	.	TRBJ1-2	CASSPRAGDYGYTF	TGTGCCAGCAGCCCCCGAGCGGGGGACTATGGCTACACCTTC
TRBV7-2	.	TRBD1	TRBJ2-7	CASSSPTGGLGYEQYF	TGTGCCAGCAGCTCCCCAACAGGGGGCTTGGGCTACGAGCAGTACTTC